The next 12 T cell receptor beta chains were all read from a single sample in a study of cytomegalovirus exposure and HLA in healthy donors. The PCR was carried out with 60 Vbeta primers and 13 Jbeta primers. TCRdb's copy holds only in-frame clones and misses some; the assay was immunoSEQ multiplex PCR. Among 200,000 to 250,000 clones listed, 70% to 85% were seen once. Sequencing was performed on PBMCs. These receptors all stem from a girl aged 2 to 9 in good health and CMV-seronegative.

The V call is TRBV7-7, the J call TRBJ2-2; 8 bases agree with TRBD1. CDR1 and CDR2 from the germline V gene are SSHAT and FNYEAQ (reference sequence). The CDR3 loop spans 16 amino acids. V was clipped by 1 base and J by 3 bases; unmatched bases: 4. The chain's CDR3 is CASSLEWTGYTGELFF. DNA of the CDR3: TGTGCCAGCAGCTTAGAGTGGACAGGGTACACCGGGGAGCTGTTTTTT.

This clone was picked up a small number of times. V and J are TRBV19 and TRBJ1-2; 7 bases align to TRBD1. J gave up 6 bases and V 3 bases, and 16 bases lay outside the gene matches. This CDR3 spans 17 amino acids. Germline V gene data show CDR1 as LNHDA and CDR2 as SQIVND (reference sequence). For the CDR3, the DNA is TGTGCCAGTAGTATTAAGCTGTCAGGGGGAGGTAATCATGGCTACACCTTC. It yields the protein CASSIKLSGGGNHGYTF.

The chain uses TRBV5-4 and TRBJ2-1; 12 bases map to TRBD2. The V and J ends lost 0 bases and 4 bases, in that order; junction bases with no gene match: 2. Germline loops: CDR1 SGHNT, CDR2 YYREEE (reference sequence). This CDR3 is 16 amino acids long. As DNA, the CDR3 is TGTGCCAGCAGCTTGGCCGGGACTAGCGGGTACAATGAGCAGTTCTTC. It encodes CASSLAGTSGYNEQFF.

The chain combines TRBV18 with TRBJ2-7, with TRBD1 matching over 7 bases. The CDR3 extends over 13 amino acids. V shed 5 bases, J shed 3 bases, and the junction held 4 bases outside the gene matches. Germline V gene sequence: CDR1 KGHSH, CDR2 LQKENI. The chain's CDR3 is CASSDGQVYEQYF. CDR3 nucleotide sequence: TGTGCCAGCTCAGACGGACAGGTCTACGAGCAGTACTTC.

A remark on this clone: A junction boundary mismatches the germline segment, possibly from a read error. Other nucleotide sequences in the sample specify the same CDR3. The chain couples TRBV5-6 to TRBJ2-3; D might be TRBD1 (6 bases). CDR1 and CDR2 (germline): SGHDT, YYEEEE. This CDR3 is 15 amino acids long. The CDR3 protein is CASSFWTEDTDTQYF. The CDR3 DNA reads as TGTGCCAGCAGCTTTTGGACAGAAGACACAGATACGCAATATTTT.

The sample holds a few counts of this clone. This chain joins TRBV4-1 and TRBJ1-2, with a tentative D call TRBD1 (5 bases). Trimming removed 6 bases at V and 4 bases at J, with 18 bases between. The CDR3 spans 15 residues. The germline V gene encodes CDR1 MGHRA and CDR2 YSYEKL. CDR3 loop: CASRDYRDSLYGYTF. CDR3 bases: TGCGCCAGCAGAGATTACCGAGACAGCCTCTATGGCTACACCTTC.

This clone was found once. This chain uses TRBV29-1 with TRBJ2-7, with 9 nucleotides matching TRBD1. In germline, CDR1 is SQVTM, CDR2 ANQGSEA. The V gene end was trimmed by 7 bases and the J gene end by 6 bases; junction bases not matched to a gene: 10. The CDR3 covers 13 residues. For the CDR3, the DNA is TGCAGCGGCGTGGGGGGACAGGGTGCCGAGCAGTACTTC. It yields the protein CSGVGGQGAEQYF.

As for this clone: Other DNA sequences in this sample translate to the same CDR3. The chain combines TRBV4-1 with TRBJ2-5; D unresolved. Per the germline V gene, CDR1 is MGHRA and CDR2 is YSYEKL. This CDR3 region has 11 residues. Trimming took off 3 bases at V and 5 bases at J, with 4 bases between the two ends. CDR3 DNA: TGCGCCAGCAGCCACGAGGAGACCCAGTACTTC. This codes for CASSHEETQYF.

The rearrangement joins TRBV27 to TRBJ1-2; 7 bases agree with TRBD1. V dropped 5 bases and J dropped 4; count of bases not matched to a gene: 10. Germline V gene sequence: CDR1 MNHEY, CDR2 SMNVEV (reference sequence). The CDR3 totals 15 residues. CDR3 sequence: CASSLTGQLTYGYTF. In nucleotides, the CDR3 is TGTGCCAGCAGTCTTACGGGACAGTTAACCTATGGCTACACCTTC.

The CDR3 DNA reads as TGTGCCAGCAGCCCGGGGACAGGGGTAAACTCCCCCTCTGGGGCCAACGTCCTGACTTTC. This codes for CASSPGTGVNSPSGANVLTF. The rearrangement uses TRBV7-7 and TRBJ2-6; 10 bases match TRBD1. The CDR3 has 20 residues. CDR1 and CDR2 (germline): SSHAT, FNYEAQ (reference sequence). With V trimmed by 5 bases and J by 0 bases, 13 bases remained unmatched. The variable domain in full, completed from reference TRBV7-7 and TRBJ2-6, reads GAGVSQSPRYKVTKRGQDVTLRCDPISSHATLYWYQQALGQGPEFLTYFNYEAQPDKSGLPSDRFSAERPEGSISTLTIQRTEQRDSAMYRCASSPGTGVNSPSGANVLTFGAGSRLTVL.

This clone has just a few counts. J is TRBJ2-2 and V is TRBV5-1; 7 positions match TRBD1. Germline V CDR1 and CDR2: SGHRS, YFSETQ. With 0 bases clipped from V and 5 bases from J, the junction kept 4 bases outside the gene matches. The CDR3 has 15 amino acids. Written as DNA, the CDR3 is TGCGCCAGCAGCTTGGAGGCAGGGGGAACCGGGGAGCTGTTTTTT. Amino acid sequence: CASSLEAGGTGELFF.

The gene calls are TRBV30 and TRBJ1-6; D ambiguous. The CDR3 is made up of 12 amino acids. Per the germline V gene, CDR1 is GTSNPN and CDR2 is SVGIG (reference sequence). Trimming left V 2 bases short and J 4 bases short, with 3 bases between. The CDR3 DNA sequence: TGTGCCTGGAGTCCGTATAATTCACCCCTCCACTTT. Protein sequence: CAWSPYNSPLHF.